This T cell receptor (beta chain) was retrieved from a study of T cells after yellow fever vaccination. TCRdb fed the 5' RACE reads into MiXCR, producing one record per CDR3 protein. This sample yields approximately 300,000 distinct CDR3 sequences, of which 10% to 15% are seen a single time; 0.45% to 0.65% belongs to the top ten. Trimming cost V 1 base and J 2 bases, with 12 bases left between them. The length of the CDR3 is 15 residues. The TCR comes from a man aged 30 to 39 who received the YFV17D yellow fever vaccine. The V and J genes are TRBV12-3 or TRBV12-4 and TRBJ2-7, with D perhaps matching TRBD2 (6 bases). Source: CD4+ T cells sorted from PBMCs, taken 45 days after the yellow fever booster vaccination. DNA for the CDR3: TGTGCCAGCAGTTTAGGCGTTAGCGGAGCCTACGAGCAGTACTTC. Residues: CASSLGVSGAYEQYF.